This T cell receptor beta chain was identified during a study of blood T cell repertoires in COVID-19. Overall study context: T cells, B-cell-depleted T cells, or PBMCs provided the cDNA or gDNA that served as material.

TCRdb's table, derived via immunoSEQ multiplex PCR, lists solely in-frame clones and lacks some. The table includes roughly 120,000 clones, 70% to 90% detected once. Trimming removed 3 bases at V and 4 bases at J, with 15 bases between. In germline, CDR1 is LGHNA, CDR2 YSLEER. The CDR3 length is 15 residues. Source material: peripheral blood. V usage is TRBV4-3 and J usage is TRBJ2-5; D might be TRBD2 (6 bases). This sequence was found in a woman aged 45-59 years with active or convalescent COVID-19. CDR3 sequence (DNA): TGCGCCAGCAGCCAGGCCTCGGCCGGGAGAGAGACCCAGTACTTC. It specifies CASSQASAGRETQYF.